This is a list of T cell receptor beta chains from one sample in a study of cytomegalovirus exposure and HLA in healthy donors. This table comes from immunoSEQ multiplex PCR, and its TCRdb copy is limited to in-frame clones, with some not included. In the table there are just over 200,000 clones, around 64% of which are singletons. Sequencing was performed on PBMCs. These receptors were taken from a man aged 35-49 years in good health and CMV-seropositive. CDR3s include the opening cysteine and the closing phenylalanine or tryptophan. The order of the fields is D gene, clone size, V gene, J gene, CDR3 DNA, CDR3 protein. D genes are given only for firm matches. The size of a clone is reported for some rows only, either as once, few or many, or as a class for expanded clones.

d_gene: .
abundance: .
v_gene: TRBV28
j_gene: TRBJ2-2
CDR3nt: TGTGCCAGCAGTTTAGGAGGAGAGGTGGCCGGGGAGCTGTTTTTT
CDR3aa: CASSLGGEVAGELFF

d_gene: .
abundance: .
v_gene: TRBV5-5
j_gene: TRBJ2-3
CDR3nt: TGTGCCAGCAGCCTCCAGGCAGCTAGCTACACAGATACGCAGTATTTT
CDR3aa: CASSLQAASYTDTQYF

d_gene: TRBD2
abundance: .
v_gene: TRBV28
j_gene: TRBJ2-2
CDR3nt: TGTGCCAGCAGCCTTGGCGGGGGGCCCGGGGAGCTGTTTTTT
CDR3aa: CASSLGGGPGELFF

d_gene: TRBD1
abundance: .
v_gene: TRBV2
j_gene: TRBJ1-2
CDR3nt: TGTGCCAGCAGTGCACAGGGGCCTAACTATGGCTACACCTTC
CDR3aa: CASSAQGPNYGYTF

d_gene: TRBD2
abundance: .
v_gene: TRBV4-1
j_gene: TRBJ2-5
CDR3nt: TGCGCCAGCAGCCAAGAGGGGCGGGGGGGCCGGGAGACCCAGTACTTC
CDR3aa: CASSQEGRGGRETQYF

d_gene: TRBD1
abundance: few
v_gene: TRBV5-1
j_gene: TRBJ1-1
CDR3nt: TGCGCCAGCAGCTTGGCTCAGACAGGGGGCACTGAAGCTTTCTTT
CDR3aa: CASSLAQTGGTEAFF

d_gene: .
abundance: .
v_gene: TRBV7-9
j_gene: TRBJ1-2
CDR3nt: TGTTCCAGCAGCTTGAATTGGGGGGAAGGCTACACCTTC
CDR3aa: CSSSLNWGEGYTF

d_gene: TRBD1
abundance: .
v_gene: TRBV19
j_gene: TRBJ1-5
CDR3nt: TGTGCCAGTAGTATATCTGGACAGGGTTATCAGCCCCAGCATTTT
CDR3aa: CASSISGQGYQPQHF

d_gene: TRBD1
abundance: .
v_gene: TRBV5-4
j_gene: TRBJ2-7
CDR3nt: TGTGCCAGCAGCTTGACAGGGGGCTCTAGCGAGCAGTACTTC
CDR3aa: CASSLTGGSSEQYF

d_gene: .
abundance: .
v_gene: TRBV6-5
j_gene: TRBJ1-1
CDR3nt: TGTGCCAGCAGTTACGTAACCAACGGGGACACTGAAGCTTTCTTT
CDR3aa: CASSYVTNGDTEAFF

d_gene: TRBD1
abundance: .
v_gene: TRBV18
j_gene: TRBJ2-7
CDR3nt: TGTGCCAGCTCACCGGGACAGGGACTCACCTACGAGCAGTACTTC
CDR3aa: CASSPGQGLTYEQYF

d_gene: .
abundance: .
v_gene: TRBV19
j_gene: TRBJ2-3
CDR3nt: TGTGCCAGTAGTATAGATCTGGAGGCGGCTAGCACAGATACGCAGTATTTT
CDR3aa: CASSIDLEAASTDTQYF

d_gene: TRBD2
abundance: .
v_gene: TRBV5-4
j_gene: TRBJ2-3
CDR3nt: TGTGCCAGCAGCTCGTTAGCGGGGGGGCTGGGCGATACGCAGTATTTT
CDR3aa: CASSSLAGGLGDTQYF

d_gene: TRBD1
abundance: .
v_gene: TRBV27
j_gene: TRBJ2-5
CDR3nt: TGTGCCAGCAGGAGACAGGGAGTGAGGCAAGAGACCCAGTACTTC
CDR3aa: CASRRQGVRQETQYF

d_gene: TRBD1
abundance: few
v_gene: TRBV6-1
j_gene: TRBJ1-2
CDR3nt: TGTGCCAGCATCCGACAGGGGCCCATAATCTATGGCTACACCTTC
CDR3aa: CASIRQGPIIYGYTF

d_gene: TRBD1
abundance: few
v_gene: TRBV9
j_gene: TRBJ1-1
CDR3nt: TGTGCCAGCAGACCGGGACAGTACACTGAAGCTTTCTTT
CDR3aa: CASRPGQYTEAFF

d_gene: .
abundance: .
v_gene: TRBV4-3
j_gene: TRBJ1-3
CDR3nt: TGCGCCAGCAGCCAAGATCCTGCTGGAAACACCATATATTTT
CDR3aa: CASSQDPAGNTIYF

d_gene: TRBD2
abundance: .
v_gene: TRBV5-1
j_gene: TRBJ2-1
CDR3nt: TGCGCCAGCAGCTTGGCTCCAGGACTAGCGGGCTACAATGAGCAGTTCTTC
CDR3aa: CASSLAPGLAGYNEQFF

d_gene: TRBD1
abundance: .
v_gene: TRBV5-5
j_gene: TRBJ2-7
CDR3nt: TGTGCCAGCAGCTTTGCCGGGACAGGGGGCGACGAGCAGTACTTC
CDR3aa: CASSFAGTGGDEQYF

d_gene: .
abundance: .
v_gene: TRBV7-2
j_gene: TRBJ1-4
CDR3nt: TGTGCCAGCAGTCCCAGGGTGGGACAATTTGAAAAACTGTTTTTT
CDR3aa: CASSPRVGQFEKLFF

d_gene: .
abundance: .
v_gene: TRBV18
j_gene: TRBJ2-7
CDR3nt: TGTGCCAGCGGCACGACCTTGACTGGCTACGAGCAGTACTTC
CDR3aa: CASGTTLTGYEQYF

d_gene: .
abundance: .
v_gene: TRBV29-1
j_gene: TRBJ1-4
CDR3nt: TGCAGCGTTGTAACCAGGGCCTGGGGTGAAAAACTGTTTTTT
CDR3aa: CSVVTRAWGEKLFF

d_gene: .
abundance: .
v_gene: TRBV9
j_gene: TRBJ1-2
CDR3nt: TGTGCCAGCAGCGTAGGAGACATTAACTATGGCTACACCTTC
CDR3aa: CASSVGDINYGYTF

d_gene: TRBD1
abundance: .
v_gene: TRBV2
j_gene: TRBJ1-5
CDR3nt: TGTGCCAGCAGGAGACAGGGGAGCAATCAGCCCCAGCATTTT
CDR3aa: CASRRQGSNQPQHF

d_gene: .
abundance: .
v_gene: TRBV2
j_gene: TRBJ2-1
CDR3nt: TGTGCCAGCAGTGAACCAGATCGGGGGAATGAGCAGTTCTTC
CDR3aa: CASSEPDRGNEQFF

d_gene: TRBD1
abundance: .
v_gene: TRBV27
j_gene: TRBJ2-7
CDR3nt: TGTGCCAGCAGTTTATCGACAGGGGAAAGAGGCTACGAGCAGTACTTC
CDR3aa: CASSLSTGERGYEQYF

d_gene: TRBD2
abundance: .
v_gene: TRBV15
j_gene: TRBJ2-3
CDR3nt: TGTGCCACCAGCAGACCTACGTTGGGGTGGACTAGCCGAGATACGCAGTATTTT
CDR3aa: CATSRPTLGWTSRDTQYF

d_gene: TRBD2
abundance: .
v_gene: TRBV15
j_gene: TRBJ2-1
CDR3nt: TGTGCCACCAGCGTTAGCGGGGGGGAGGCTGAGCAGTTCTTC
CDR3aa: CATSVSGGEAEQFF

d_gene: .
abundance: .
v_gene: TRBV4-1
j_gene: TRBJ1-1
CDR3nt: TGCGCCAGCAGCCAAGTTCCCCTCGGGGCGGGAAGCTTCGCTGAAGCTTTCTTT
CDR3aa: CASSQVPLGAGSFAEAFF

d_gene: .
abundance: few
v_gene: TRBV10-2
j_gene: TRBJ1-5
CDR3nt: TGCGCCAGCAGAGCTGGACAGAGCAATCAGCCCCAGCATTTT
CDR3aa: CASRAGQSNQPQHF

d_gene: .
abundance: once
v_gene: TRBV28
j_gene: TRBJ2-3
CDR3nt: TGTGCCAGCAGTTTCCTCGGTGTTGGTCGCGCGCAGTATTTT
CDR3aa: CASSFLGVGRAQYF

d_gene: TRBD2
abundance: .
v_gene: TRBV28
j_gene: TRBJ2-7
CDR3nt: TGTGCCAGCAGTCCGGAGGCTAGCGGGGCTTCCTACGAGCAGTACTTC
CDR3aa: CASSPEASGASYEQYF

d_gene: TRBD1
abundance: .
v_gene: TRBV2
j_gene: TRBJ2-2
CDR3nt: TGTGCCAGCAGTTCGACAGGGGGCATGAGTTACACCGGGGAGCTGTTTTTT
CDR3aa: CASSSTGGMSYTGELFF

d_gene: TRBD2
abundance: .
v_gene: TRBV9
j_gene: TRBJ2-2
CDR3nt: TGTGCCAGCAGCGTAGGGAGCGGGGGGGAAACCGGGGAGCTGTTTTTT
CDR3aa: CASSVGSGGETGELFF

d_gene: .
abundance: few
v_gene: TRBV29-1
j_gene: TRBJ2-5
CDR3nt: TGCAGCGGCCAGTACCAAGAGACCCAGTACTTC
CDR3aa: CSGQYQETQYF

d_gene: .
abundance: .
v_gene: TRBV18
j_gene: TRBJ1-4
CDR3nt: TGTGCCAGCTCTCAGGGGTCTAATGAAAAACTGTTTTTT
CDR3aa: CASSQGSNEKLFF

d_gene: TRBD2
abundance: once
v_gene: TRBV5-6
j_gene: TRBJ2-7
CDR3nt: TGTGCCAGCAGTTCGGGGGGCTACGAGCAGTACTTC
CDR3aa: CASSSGGYEQYF

d_gene: .
abundance: .
v_gene: TRBV7-6
j_gene: TRBJ2-7
CDR3nt: TGTGCCAGCAGCCTTGGACAGTCCGGCGAGCAGTACTTC
CDR3aa: CASSLGQSGEQYF

d_gene: .
abundance: .
v_gene: TRBV5-5
j_gene: TRBJ2-7
CDR3nt: TGTGCCAGCAGCTTCGGAGTTTACGAGCAGTACTTC
CDR3aa: CASSFGVYEQYF

d_gene: TRBD1
abundance: .
v_gene: TRBV27
j_gene: TRBJ1-2
CDR3nt: TGTGCCAGCAGTTTGGAACCACAGGGGACCTATGGCTACACCTTC
CDR3aa: CASSLEPQGTYGYTF

d_gene: .
abundance: .
v_gene: TRBV7-8
j_gene: TRBJ1-2
CDR3nt: TGTGCCAGCAGCCAGTTAGCGCGGAACTATGGCTACACCTTC
CDR3aa: CASSQLARNYGYTF

d_gene: TRBD1
abundance: once
v_gene: TRBV5-1
j_gene: TRBJ2-7
CDR3nt: TGCGCCAGCAGCTTGAGGCCGGGACAGGGAAATAGCGAGCAGTACTTC
CDR3aa: CASSLRPGQGNSEQYF